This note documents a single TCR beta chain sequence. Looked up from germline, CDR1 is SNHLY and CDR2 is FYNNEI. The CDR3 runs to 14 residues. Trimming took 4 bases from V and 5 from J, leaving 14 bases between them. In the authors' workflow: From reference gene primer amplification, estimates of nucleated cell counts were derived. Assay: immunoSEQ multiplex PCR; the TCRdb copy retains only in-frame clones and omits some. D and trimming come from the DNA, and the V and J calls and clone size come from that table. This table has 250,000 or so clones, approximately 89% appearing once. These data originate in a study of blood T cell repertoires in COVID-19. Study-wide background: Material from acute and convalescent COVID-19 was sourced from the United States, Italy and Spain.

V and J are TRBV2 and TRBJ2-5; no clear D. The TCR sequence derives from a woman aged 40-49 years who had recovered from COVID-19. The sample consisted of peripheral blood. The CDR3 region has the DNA TGTGCCAGCAGTGGCCCCCTGTACGGGGAGACCCAGTACTTC. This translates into CASSGPLYGETQYF.